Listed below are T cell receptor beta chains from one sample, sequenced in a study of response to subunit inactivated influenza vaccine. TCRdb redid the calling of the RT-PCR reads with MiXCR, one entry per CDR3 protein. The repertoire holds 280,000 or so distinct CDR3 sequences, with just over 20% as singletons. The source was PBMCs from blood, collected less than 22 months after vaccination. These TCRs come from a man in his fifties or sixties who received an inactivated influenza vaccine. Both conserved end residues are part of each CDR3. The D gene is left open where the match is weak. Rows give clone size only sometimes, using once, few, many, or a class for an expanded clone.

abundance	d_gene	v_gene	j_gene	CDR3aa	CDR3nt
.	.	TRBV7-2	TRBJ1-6	CASSLAQQSPLHF	TGTGCCAGCAGCTTAGCGCAACAGAGCCCCCTCCACTTT
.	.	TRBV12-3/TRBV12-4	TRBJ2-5	CASSFFQGETQYF	TGTGCCAGCAGTTTTTTTCAGGGAGAGACCCAGTACTTC
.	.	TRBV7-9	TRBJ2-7	CASSQLSGGPTYEQYF	TGTGCCAGCAGCCAACTCAGTGGAGGGCCAACCTACGAGCAGTACTTC
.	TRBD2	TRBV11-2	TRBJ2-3	CASSLVRLAGGSADTQYF	TGTGCCAGCAGCTTAGTCCGCCTAGCGGGAGGGTCGGCAGATACGCAGTATTTT
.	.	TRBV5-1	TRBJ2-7	CASSSDNYEQYF	TGCGCCAGCAGCTCGGACAACTACGAGCAGTACTTC
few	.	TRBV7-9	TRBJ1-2	CASSPPLRDRDNYGYTF	TGTGCCAGCAGCCCACCCCTAAGGGACCGGGACAACTATGGCTACACCTTC
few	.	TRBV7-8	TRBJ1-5	CASSSMQEGGSNQPQHF	TGTGCCAGCAGCTCAATGCAGGAGGGCGGTAGCAATCAGCCCCAGCATTTT
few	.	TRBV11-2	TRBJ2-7	CASSERGVYEQYF	TGTGCCAGCAGTGAGAGGGGGGTATACGAGCAGTACTTC
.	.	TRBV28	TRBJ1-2	CASTQGDGGLYGYTF	TGTGCCAGCACCCAAGGGGATGGCGGACTTTATGGCTACACCTTC
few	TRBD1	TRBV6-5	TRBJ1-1	CASSYSTGQGTEAFF	TGTGCCAGCAGTTACTCGACAGGGCAGGGCACTGAAGCTTTCTTT
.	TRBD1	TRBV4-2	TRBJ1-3	CASSQYRGAGNTIYF	TGTGCCAGCAGCCAATACAGGGGTGCTGGAAACACCATATATTTT
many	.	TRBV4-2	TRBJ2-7	CASSQDAYEQYF	TGTGCCAGCAGCCAAGATGCCTACGAGCAGTACTTC
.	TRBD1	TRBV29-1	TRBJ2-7	CSVGWDRDPYEQYF	TGCAGCGTCGGCTGGGACAGGGACCCCTACGAGCAGTACTTC
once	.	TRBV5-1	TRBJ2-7	CASSSDKFYEQYF	TGCGCCAGCAGCTCGGACAAATTCTACGAGCAGTACTTC
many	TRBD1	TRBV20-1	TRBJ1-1	CSAPGQVWVNTEAFF	TGCAGTGCCCCGGGACAGGTTTGGGTAAACACTGAAGCTTTCTTT
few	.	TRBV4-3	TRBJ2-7	CASSQDLVRGTTYEQYF	TGCGCCAGCAGCCAAGATTTAGTGAGGGGCACGACCTACGAGCAGTACTTC
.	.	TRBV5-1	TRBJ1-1	CASSSHDRNTEAFF	TGCGCCAGCAGCTCCCATGACAGGAACACTGAAGCTTTCTTT
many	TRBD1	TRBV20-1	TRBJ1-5	CSAPWAQGQGESRNQPQHF	TGCAGTGCCCCCTGGGCCCAAGGACAGGGGGAGTCTCGCAATCAGCCCCAGCATTTT
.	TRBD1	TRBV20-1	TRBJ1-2	CSTYRRTGKSGGYTF	TGCAGTACTTACCGTAGGACAGGAAAGTCGGGAGGCTACACCTTC
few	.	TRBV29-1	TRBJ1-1	CSVEKGYVNTEAFF	TGCAGCGTTGAAAAGGGTTACGTAAACACTGAAGCTTTCTTT
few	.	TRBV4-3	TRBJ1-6	CASSQGGRGNSPLHF	TGCGCCAGCAGCCAAGGTGGCAGGGGCAATTCACCCCTCCACTTT
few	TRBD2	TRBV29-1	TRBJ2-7	CSVGTSGEQYF	TGCAGCGTCGGGACTAGCGGGGAGCAGTACTTC
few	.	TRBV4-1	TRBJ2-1	CASSQVGANEQFF	TGCGCCAGCAGCCAAGTTGGGGCAAATGAGCAGTTCTTC
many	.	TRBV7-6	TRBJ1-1	CASSLEAAMNTEAFF	TGTGCCAGCAGCTTAGAGGCAGCGATGAACACTGAAGCTTTCTTT
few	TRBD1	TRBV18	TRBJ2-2	CASSPPGQGWTGELFF	TGTGCCAGCTCACCACCAGGACAGGGTTGGACCGGGGAGCTGTTTTTT
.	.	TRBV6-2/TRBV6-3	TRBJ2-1	CASNQQYNEQFF	TGTGCCAGCAATCAACAGTACAATGAGCAGTTCTTC
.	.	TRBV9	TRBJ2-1	CASSAFGAYNEQFF	TGTGCCAGCAGCGCATTCGGGGCGTACAATGAGCAGTTCTTC
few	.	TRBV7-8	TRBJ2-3	CASSLVALATDTQYF	TGTGCCAGCAGCTTAGTTGCCTTGGCCACAGATACGCAGTATTTT
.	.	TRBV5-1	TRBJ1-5	CASSLLGQTDQPQHF	TGCGCCAGCAGCTTGCTGGGACAAACAGATCAGCCCCAGCATTTT
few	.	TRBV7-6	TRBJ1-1	CASSSLMHRDTEAFF	TGTGCCAGCAGCTCTCTGATGCACAGGGACACTGAAGCTTTCTTT
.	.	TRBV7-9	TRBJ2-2	CASSFRAANTGELFF	TGTGCCAGCAGCTTTCGGGCAGCTAACACCGGGGAGCTGTTTTTT
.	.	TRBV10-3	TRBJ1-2	CAISEFPRTARSYGYTF	TGTGCCATCAGTGAATTCCCCCGGACAGCTAGATCCTATGGCTACACCTTC
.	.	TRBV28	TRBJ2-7	CASNRFSYEQYF	TGTGCCAGCAACCGCTTCTCCTACGAGCAGTACTTC
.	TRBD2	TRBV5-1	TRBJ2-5	CASSLNLAGVRETQYF	TGCGCCAGCAGCCTAAACCTAGCGGGAGTCCGGGAGACCCAGTACTTC
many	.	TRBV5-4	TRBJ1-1	CASSLGGASNTEAFF	TGTGCCAGCAGCTTGGGTGGCGCGAGTAACACTGAAGCTTTCTTT